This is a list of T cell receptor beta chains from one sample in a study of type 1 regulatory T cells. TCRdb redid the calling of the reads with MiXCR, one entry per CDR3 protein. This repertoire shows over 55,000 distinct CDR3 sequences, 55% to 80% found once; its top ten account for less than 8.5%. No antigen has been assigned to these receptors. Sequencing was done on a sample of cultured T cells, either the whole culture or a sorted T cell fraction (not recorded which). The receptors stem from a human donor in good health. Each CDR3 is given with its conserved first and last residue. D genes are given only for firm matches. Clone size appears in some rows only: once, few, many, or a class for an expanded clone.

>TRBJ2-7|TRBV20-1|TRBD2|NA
TGCAGTGCGGGAGCCGGGACTAGGACCTCCTACGAGCAGTACTTC
CSAGAGTRTSYEQYF
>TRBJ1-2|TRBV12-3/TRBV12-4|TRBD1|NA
TGTGCCAGCAGTCCCGACAGGGGGCCTCATGGCTACACCTTC
CASSPDRGPHGYTF
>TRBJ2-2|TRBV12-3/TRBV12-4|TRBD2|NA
TGTGCCAGCATTCAAGGGCTAGCGGGAGTTACGAACACCGGGGAGCTGTTTTTT
CASIQGLAGVTNTGELFF
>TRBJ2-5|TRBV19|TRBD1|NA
TGTGCCAGTAGGGACAGGGGGCAAGAGACCCAGTACTTC
CASRDRGQETQYF
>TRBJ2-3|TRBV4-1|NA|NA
TGCGCCAGCAGCCAAGAGTTAGCGGGCACAGATACGCAGTATTTT
CASSQELAGTDTQYF
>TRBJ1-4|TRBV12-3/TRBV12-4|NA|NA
TGTGCCAGAAAAGGGTATAATGAAAAACTGTTTTTT
CARKGYNEKLFF
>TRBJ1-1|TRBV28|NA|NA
TGTGCCAGCAGTTTTCCGGGGCCTGTCACTGAAGCTTTCTTT
CASSFPGPVTEAFF
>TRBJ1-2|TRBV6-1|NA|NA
TGTGCCAGCAGTGAAGGAGATTGGGGCTACACCTTC
CASSEGDWGYTF
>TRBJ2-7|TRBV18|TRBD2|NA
TGTGCCAGCTCACCAGGACTAGCGGCCCTATATCCCTACGAGCAGTACTTC
CASSPGLAALYPYEQYF
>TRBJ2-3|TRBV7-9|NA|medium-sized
TGTGCCAGCAGTTTCATGTCTACCTCTAGCACAGATACGCAGTATTTT
CASSFMSTSSTDTQYF
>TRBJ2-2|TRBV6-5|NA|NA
TGTGCCAGCAGTTCCAGCGAAGGGGGCACCGGGGAGCTGTTTTTT
CASSSSEGGTGELFF
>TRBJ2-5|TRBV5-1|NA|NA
TGCGCCAGCAGCTTTGCTAGGAACCGTCAAGAGACCCAGTACTTC
CASSFARNRQETQYF
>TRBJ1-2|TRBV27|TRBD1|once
TGTGCCAGCAGCCCAGGACAGGGATTACCCTACACCTTC
CASSPGQGLPYTF
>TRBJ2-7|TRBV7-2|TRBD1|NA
TGTGCCAGCAGCTTAGGTGGGACAGGGGGGTACGAGCAGTACTTC
CASSLGGTGGYEQYF
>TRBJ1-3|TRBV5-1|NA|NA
TGCGCCAGCAGCTTGGCCGACCTTGGAAACACCATATATTTT
CASSLADLGNTIYF
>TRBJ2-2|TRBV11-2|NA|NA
TGTGCCAGCAGCACCCGACTCCTACAGAACACCGGGGAGCTGTTTTTT
CASSTRLLQNTGELFF
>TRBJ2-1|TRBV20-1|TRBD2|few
TGCAGTGCTAGCGGGAGGGCCATCAATGAGCAGTTCTTC
CSASGRAINEQFF
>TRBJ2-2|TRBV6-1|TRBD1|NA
TGTGCCAGCAGTGGCCGGGACAGACATTACGCGAACACCGGGGAGCTGTTTTTT
CASSGRDRHYANTGELFF
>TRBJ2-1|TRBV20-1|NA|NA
TGCAGTGCTAGAGATCATGGGGGCCCCACGAGCTCCTACAATGAGCAGTTCTTC
CSARDHGGPTSSYNEQFF
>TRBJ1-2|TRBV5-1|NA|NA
TGCGCCAGCAGCTCCTGGACAGCTGGGGATGGCTACACCTTC
CASSSWTAGDGYTF
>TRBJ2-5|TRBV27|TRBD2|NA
TGTGCCAGCAGACGACTAGCGGGAGTCCAGCTTTATGAGACCCAGTACTTC
CASRRLAGVQLYETQYF
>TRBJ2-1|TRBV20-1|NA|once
TGCAGTGCTAGAGAAGGGACTGGGAATGAGCAGTTCTTC
CSAREGTGNEQFF
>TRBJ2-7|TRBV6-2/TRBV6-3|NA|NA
TGTGCCAGCAGCCGATGGACGGAGAGAAGGAGAGAGCAGTACTTC
CASSRWTERRREQYF
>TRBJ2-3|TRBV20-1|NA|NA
TGCAGTGCTAGACAACCGGGAGAGTGGGCAGATACGCAGTATTTT
CSARQPGEWADTQYF
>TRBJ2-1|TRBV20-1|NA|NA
TGCAGTGCTGGTGACGGTGACAATGAGCAGTTCTTC
CSAGDGDNEQFF
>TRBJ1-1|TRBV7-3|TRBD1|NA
TGTGCCAGCAGCGCTACAGGGGCCACTGAAGCTTTCTTT
CASSATGATEAFF